The sequence of this TCR beta chain was determined in a study of graft-versus-host responses after intestinal transplantation. Across the study: Induction with anti-thymocyte globulin, then tacrolimus and steroids for about 3 years, was given to all recipients. Study-level findings and limits: Among circulating GvH clones, peak levels were associated with early post-transplant declines in HvG clones. Present in recipient marrow, GvH clones included some that appeared first in ileum or blood.

Clones were sequenced by immunoSEQ multiplex PCR, and TCRdb holds only the in-frame ones, with some missing. The data show fewer than 90,000 clones, about 95% seen once. This CDR3 is built from 15 residues. V was clipped by 4 bases and J by 4 bases, with 16 bases between them. CDR1 and CDR2 (germline): ENHRY, SYGVKD. A note on this clone: Its antigen remains unknown.

Sequenced material: unstimulated CD4+ T cells sorted from spleen or lymph node cells, taken before transplant. This clonotype was obtained from a human donor who was the organ donor for an intestinal transplant. This sequence joins TRBV10-3 and TRBJ2-5; D may correspond to TRBD1 or TRBD2 (7 bases each). CDR3 amino acids: CAISGEGQFLETQYF. The CDR3 nucleotides are TGTGCCATCAGTGGGGAGGGACAGTTTTTAGAGACCCAGTACTTC.